This TCR beta chain originates from a study of molecular identifiers for immune sequencing clone quantification (dated by TCRdb to the late 2010s). Notes on the research overall: For a replicate experiment, RNA from around 20,000 or 99,000 naive CD8 T cells was divided into five aliquots, and four of the five aliquots were sequenced. The study was a methods study using CD8 T cells to benchmark molecular-identifier clustering-based TCR repertoire sequencing (MIDCIRS) and TCR RNA copy counting. The study at large found these results: Even against a background of roughly 1 million naive CD8 T cells, spiked-in Jurkat TCR RNA amounting to a single cell's worth was reported to be detectable. Modeling estimated about three recovered TCR RNA copies per cell, compared with 9.5 to 10 by digital PCR, which implies roughly 30% capture efficiency. In CMV-specific effector cells, clones with more than 20 RNA copies accounted for over 97% of molecules, whereas in naive cells such clones accounted for under 1%. Highly expanded clone sizes could be underestimated because identical TCR molecules may share a barcode. The naive libraries included spiked-in Jurkat TCR RNA (about nine copies' worth), and this RNA is not part of the donor repertoire. When barcode sub-clustering was not used, chimeric consensus sequences inflated TCR diversity, with chimeras reaching as high as 47%.

Regarding this clonotype: The antigen it binds to is not known. A much larger clone differs by one base, so this may be a read error. The limits of the CDR3 on the DNA are not certain, so only TCRdb's listed CDR3 is given.

Library method: PCR. This sample was sequenced with an Illumina HiSeq 4000. Preparation of bulk TCR libraries followed a previously described approach, with the TCR primers listed in Table S5. The Qiagen AllPrep DNA/RNA kit was used to purify total RNA. Before any analysis, reads coming from multiple sequencing runs of the same library were combined into one pool. As for the original processing: Only reads with exact TCR constant sequence were kept, trimmed to 150 nt, and grouped by their 12-nt molecular barcodes. Reads within each barcode group were sub-clustered using a 15% Levenshtein threshold, and quality-weighted consensus sequences were constructed for each RNA molecule. Non-functional sequences were discarded, and so were lower-count sequences lying one edit away from another sequence. Based on a fit of two negative binomial distributions, barcode sub-clusters having less than 20% of the maximum read count were discarded. TCRdb itself trimmed the public reads at Q25 with fastp, ran MiXCR and retained productive beta chains. One record per CDR3 amino acid sequence lists the most common genes and DNA. TCRdb's processing, not the authors' own work, is the source of the V and J calls. A total of 600,000 to 650,000 distinct CDR3 sequences appear in this sample, around 20% of them only once. Of the sample, roughly 0.9% is held by the ten largest clones.

The CDR3 contains 15 residues, cysteine and phenylalanine counted. The germline V gene provides CDR1 SNHLY and CDR2 FYNNEI. Libraries of naive CD8 T cells were built from around 20,000 to 1,000,000 sorted cells, with 10%, 30% or 50% of the purified RNA used. On a BD FACSAria II, naive CD8 T cells were FACS-sorted as CD8+CD4-CCR7+CD45RA+ and collected into RLT Plus buffer. To test detection sensitivity, Jurkat RNA equal to around 10 TCR copies was added to samples of roughly 18,000-1,100,000 naive CD8 T cells. Enrichment of CD8 T cells was done with RosetteSep CD8+ T Cell Enrichment Cocktail plus Ficoll-Paque, and ACK red cell lysis came afterward.

Input material: naive CD8+ T cells from blood, with Jurkat cell RNA spiked in. Interpreted using the paper, the cell subset or site label stands for: FACS-sorted CD8+CD4-CCR7+CD45RA+ naive T cells. The chain is assembled from TRBV2 and TRBJ1-1; the table names TRBD1, a call not compared with the DNA. The clonotype was recovered from a human donor in good health. Some libraries in this study had Jurkat cell RNA spiked in. The CDR3 corresponds to CASWGQGTMNTEDFF.